This T cell receptor beta chain was identified in a study of blood T cell repertoires in COVID-19. About the research overall: PBMCs, B-cell-depleted T cells, or T cells were the source of the cDNA or gDNA that made up the material.

Trimming took off 0 bases at V and 4 bases at J, with 8 bases between the two ends. The CDR3 extends over 14 amino acids. Per the germline V gene, CDR1 is SGHRS and CDR2 is YFSETQ. Original handling: Amplification of reference gene primers was used by the study to estimate nucleated cell counts. Assay: immunoSEQ multiplex PCR; the TCRdb copy retains only in-frame clones and omits some. That table furnishes V, J and clone size, whereas the DNA furnished D and trimming. The table lists tens of thousands of clones, roughly nine tenths of them singletons. The chain recombines TRBV5-1 with TRBJ1-3; weak D call: TRBD1 (5 bases). Source material: peripheral blood. The sequence derives from a woman aged 60 to 75 with active or convalescent COVID-19. The CDR3 loop is CASSLEGSGNTIYF. The CDR3 bases are TGCGCCAGCAGCTTGGAGGGGTCCGGAAACACCATATATTTT. The full variable domain, completed using reference TRBV5-1 and TRBJ1-3, is KAGVTQTPRYLIKTRGQQVTLSCSPISGHRSVSWYQQTPGQGLQFLFEYFSETQRNKGNFPGRFSGRQFSNSRSEMNVSTLELGDSALYLCASSLEGSGNTIYFGEGSWLTVV.